The present T cell receptor beta chain was sequenced within a study of blood T cells in healthy people across ages. In the study overall: Template switching retrieved approximately one barcoded beta molecule for each two T cells.

A note on this clonotype: What it binds is not known.

CDR1 and CDR2 from the germline V gene are DFQATT and SNEGSKA (reference sequence). CDR3 size: 13 residues. It was with a sample-barcoded 5' primer and a J-beta primer mix that a second PCR of roughly 7 to 12 cycles was run. Each CDR3 protein gets one entry after TCRdb re-called the 5' RACE reads with MiXCR. The sample lists hundreds of thousands of distinct CDR3 sequences, roughly 50% occurring once. General study results and limits: Unsorted PBMC material precluded a definitive naive versus antigen-experienced comparison. Per-million-T-cell TCR beta diversity fell roughly linearly with age.

The rearrangement joins TRBV20-1 to TRBJ2-4; TRBD1 is a possible D gene (5 bases). The assigned J gene may be wrong: the sequence end matches TRBJ2-7 better. The TCR was taken from a man aged 60 to 69 in good health. Source material: blood. CDR3: CSARAVGVSEQYF. The DNA for the CDR3 is TGCAGTGCTAGGGCCGTAGGGGTAAGCGAGCAGTACTTC.